The entry below gives a single TCR beta chain sequence along with its context. Original data processing: For nucleated cells, counts were estimated from reference gene primer amplification. Data came from immunoSEQ multiplex PCR; TCRdb stores just in-frame clones and leaves some out. V, J and clone size reflect that table, while D and trimming were determined from the DNA. The table has 150,000 or so clones, roughly 78% seen once. The data are from a study of blood T cell repertoires in COVID-19. Overall study: Samples came from the United States, Italy and Spain, spanning acute and convalescent COVID-19. PBMCs, B-cell-depleted T cells, or T cells were the source of the cDNA or gDNA that made up the material.

CDR1 is SGHTA, CDR2 FQGNSA, per germline. Losses at the gene ends were 5 bases for V and 4 bases for J; bases not matched to a gene: 4. The CDR3 is 14 amino acids. The sequence was collected from a man of 80 years or more with acute or convalescent COVID-19. Sample: peripheral blood. This sequence joins TRBV7-2 and TRBJ2-3; 9 bases align to TRBD1. The DNA of the CDR3 is TGTGCCAGCAGCATCGGACAGGGGTCAGATACGCAGTATTTT. Translation: CASSIGQGSDTQYF.